Sequencing of this T cell receptor (beta chain) was carried out in a study of T cell responses to AZD1222 COVID-19 vaccine. General study results and limits: Clonal diversity was possibly underestimated, and the donors were mostly white British, with more females. Only after the peak T cell response were repertoires sampled. Among spike-specific TCRs, nearly half reportedly target unmutated variant regions.

On this clone itself: Its antigen is unidentified.

This CDR3 contains 12 residues. The V end was cut by 6 bases, the J end by 2 bases, with 7 bases between. The germline CDR1 and CDR2 sequences are MRHNA and SNTAGT. The repertoire was sequenced with immunoSEQ multiplex PCR; TCRdb's copy has only in-frame clones and lacks some. The sample has 140,000 to 150,000 clones, over 75% seen once. The chain joins TRBV6-4 to TRBJ1-1; D gene ambiguous. The origin of this receptor is an adult in good health. This specimen consisted of peripheral blood, obtained on day 0 of AZD1222 vaccination. For the CDR3, the DNA is TGTGCCAGCAGGACCCTAAACACTGAAGCTTTCTTT. This sequence encodes CASRTLNTEAFF.